A single sample gave rise to the 29 T cell receptor beta chains below, sequenced in a study of cytomegalovirus exposure and HLA in healthy donors. The table came from immunoSEQ multiplex PCR; TCRdb's copy has only in-frame clones and leaves some out. Here the sample spans about 110,000 clones, 88% being singletons. Specimen: PBMCs. These receptors were obtained from a woman between 18 and 29 years old in good health and CMV-seronegative.

The chain couples TRBV6-6 to TRBJ1-1; maybe TRBD1 (5 bases). V was trimmed by 7 bases and J by 10 bases, leaving 19 bases between them. This CDR3 is 13 amino acids long. CDR1 is MNHNY and CDR2 is SVGAGI in the germline V gene (reference sequence). This CDR3 reads CASIGGASRGAFF. Here the CDR3 DNA reads TGTGCCAGCATTGGTGGGGCCTCACGCGGAGCTTTCTTT.

The chain employs TRBV6-5 and TRBJ2-5, with D perhaps TRBD1 (7 bases). V was clipped by 7 bases and J by 2 bases, with 11 bases between them. The CDR3 runs to 13 residues. The germline V gene encodes CDR1 MNHEY and CDR2 SVGAGI. The CDR3 sequence is CASISGGQETQYF. CDR3 sequence (DNA): TGTGCCAGCATTTCAGGGGGGCAAGAGACCCAGTACTTC.

The J gene is TRBJ2-1, the V gene TRBV5-4; the D gene is possibly TRBD1 (5 bases). Germline CDR1 is SGHNT and CDR2 is YYREEE (reference sequence). This CDR3 contains 14 residues. Trimming left V 1 base short and J 4 bases short, with 9 bases between. The chain's CDR3 is CASSLTYRYNEQFF. CDR3 nucleotide sequence: TGTGCCAGCAGCTTGACGTACAGGTACAATGAGCAGTTCTTC.

The count of this clone is one. The chain carries TRBV2 and TRBJ2-2, with 7 bases aligning to TRBD2. The trim removed 2 bases at V and 0 bases at J, leaving 3 bases unmatched. The CDR3 extends over 16 amino acids. Germline CDR1 SNHLY, CDR2 FYNNEI. The CDR3 DNA reads TGTGCCAGCAGTGAATGGGGGGGATCGAACACCGGGGAGCTGTTTTTT. It codes for CASSEWGGSNTGELFF. Full variable domain (missing parts from reference TRBV2 and TRBJ2-2): EPEVTQTPSHQVTQMGQEVILRCVPISNHLYFYWYRQILGQKVEFLVSFYNNEISEKSEIFDDQFSVERPDGSNFTLKIRSTKLEDSAMYFCASSEWGGSNTGELFFGEGSRLTVL.

This chain uses TRBV4-2 with TRBJ2-3; the D gene is possibly TRBD1 (5 bases). V dropped 3 bases and J dropped 1 base, with 11 bases sitting between them. CDR1 is LGHNA, CDR2 YNFKEQ, per germline. There are 15 residues in the CDR3. The DNA for the CDR3 is TGTGCCAGCAGCCACTCCCTGACAGGCACAGATACGCAGTATTTT. Its protein product is CASSHSLTGTDTQYF.

V is TRBV1 and J is TRBJ2-7; the D call TRBD2 from the table was never checked on the DNA. TRBV1 is described as a pseudogene. This CDR3 comprises 14 residues. CDR3 nucleotide sequence: TGCACCAGCAGCCCCAGCGGGACGTTCTACGAGCAGTACTTC. Its protein is CTSSPSGTFYEQYF.

The CDR3 DNA sequence: TGTGCCAGCAGCCAAAGGGAGCGGGATAACGGTGAAAAACTGTTTTTT. This translates into CASSQRERDNGEKLFF. The chain couples TRBV4-2 to TRBJ1-4; D gene uncertain. V was clipped by 2 bases and J by 7 bases, with 17 bases between them. The CDR3 consists of 16 residues. The germline CDR1 and CDR2 sequences are LGHNA and YNFKEQ.

This clone has a single count. The rearrangement links TRBV2 to TRBJ2-2; 8 bases match TRBD2. Germline assignment: CDR1 SNHLY and CDR2 FYNNEI. V was clipped by 2 bases and J by 2 bases; unmatched bases: 1. This CDR3 has 15 residues. CDR3 protein: CASSETSGNTGELFF. The CDR3 DNA sequence: TGTGCCAGCAGTGAAACTAGCGGAAACACCGGGGAGCTGTTTTTT. The whole variable domain, remainder taken from reference TRBV2 and TRBJ2-2, is EPEVTQTPSHQVTQMGQEVILRCVPISNHLYFYWYRQILGQKVEFLVSFYNNEISEKSEIFDDQFSVERPDGSNFTLKIRSTKLEDSAMYFCASSETSGNTGELFFGEGSRLTVL.

V usage is TRBV9 and J usage is TRBJ2-5; 7 bases align to TRBD1. CDR1 and CDR2 from the germline V gene are SGDLS and YYNGEE. The J segment lost 2 bases and the V segment lost 5 bases, leaving 6 bases of the junction unmatched. The CDR3 has 14 residues. In nucleotides, the CDR3 is TGTGCCAGCAGTCCGGGACAGCTACAAGAGACCCAGTACTTC. It specifies CASSPGQLQETQYF.

The V call is TRBV9, the J call TRBJ2-1, with D maybe TRBD2 (6 bases). The CDR3 sequence is 12 residues long. The germline V gene encodes CDR1 SGDLS and CDR2 YYNGEE. V lost 3 bases and J lost 9, with 10 bases in between. The DNA of the CDR3 is TGTGCCAGCAGCGAAAATAGCGGTGAGCAGTTCTTC. It yields the protein CASSENSGEQFF.

This clone was counted only a few times. The chain links TRBV5-1 to TRBJ2-7, with D possibly TRBD2 on 6 matching bases. The CDR3 length is 17 residues. V lost 0 bases and J lost 2, with 18 bases in between. Germline assignment: CDR1 SGHRS and CDR2 YFSETQ. CDR3 in amino acids: CASSLVAMGGAPYEQYF. CDR3 bases: TGCGCCAGCAGCTTGGTGGCTATGGGGGGAGCCCCCTACGAGCAGTACTTC.

This chain uses TRBV4-3 with TRBJ2-3; 13 nucleotides line up with TRBD2. Germline CDR1 is LGHNA and CDR2 is YSLEER. V dropped 0 bases and J dropped 6; count of bases not matched to a gene: 6. The CDR3 has 17 residues. CDR3 nucleotides: TGCGCCAGCAGCCAAGAACTAGCGGGAGGGCCGATGGATACGCAGTATTTT. Residues: CASSQELAGGPMDTQYF.

The gene calls are TRBV5-1 and TRBJ1-1, with D possibly matching TRBD1 (6 bases). The CDR3 spans 14 residues. Germline V gene data show CDR1 as SGHRS and CDR2 as YFSETQ. V shed 3 bases and J shed 1 base, with 10 bases lying between them. The CDR3 DNA reads TGCGCCAGCAGCTCAGGACAGCCGAACACTGAAGCTTTCTTT. It codes for CASSSGQPNTEAFF.

The rearrangement uses TRBV2 and TRBJ1-2; 7 nucleotides align to TRBD1. Germline CDR1 reads SNHLY; CDR2 reads FYNNEI. V was clipped by 6 bases and J by 4 bases; unmatched bases: 2. This CDR3 is built from 12 residues. The CDR3 DNA reads as TGTGCCAGCAGAGACAGGGCCTATGGCTACACCTTC. Translating it yields CASRDRAYGYTF. Full variable domain (rest looked up from reference TRBV2 and TRBJ1-2): EPEVTQTPSHQVTQMGQEVILRCVPISNHLYFYWYRQILGQKVEFLVSFYNNEISEKSEIFDDQFSVERPDGSNFTLKIRSTKLEDSAMYFCASRDRAYGYTFGSGTRLTVV.

The chain combines TRBV28 with TRBJ1-5, with TRBD1 as a possible D gene (6 bases). The CDR3 has 14 amino acids. The germline V and J ends were trimmed by 6 bases and 7 bases, with 16 bases remaining between them. Germline V gene lookup returns CDR1 MDHEN and CDR2 SYDVKM. The CDR3: CASRANRVRQPQHF. DNA of the CDR3: TGTGCCAGCAGGGCTAACAGGGTTCGACAGCCCCAGCATTTT.

The chain employs TRBV5-1 and TRBJ1-1; a possible D gene is TRBD1 (6 bases). The CDR3 is made up of 14 amino acids. V was clipped by 3 bases and J by 1 base, with 10 bases between them. Germline CDR1 reads SGHRS; CDR2 reads YFSETQ. The CDR3: CASSWDTTNTEAFF. The CDR3, as DNA: TGCGCCAGCAGCTGGGACACCACGAACACTGAAGCTTTCTTT.

The chain links TRBV6-5 to TRBJ2-7, with no clear D. CDR3 length equals 15 residues. Looked up from germline, CDR1 is MNHEY and CDR2 is SVGAGI. The V gene lost 4 bases and the J gene lost 2 bases, with 15 bases spanning the gap. CDR3 in amino acids: CASSSTGGGTYEQYF. In DNA, the CDR3 is TGTGCCAGCAGTTCTACGGGTGGCGGAACCTACGAGCAGTACTTC.

This rearrangement joins TRBV7-9 to TRBJ1-2; 9 nucleotides agree with TRBD1. After removal of 7 bases from V and 7 bases from J, the junction contained 16 bases not matched to a gene. Germline lookup yields CDR1 SEHNR and CDR2 FQNEAQ (reference sequence). CDR3 length: 16 residues. CDR3 DNA: TGTGCCAGCAACGTGAAACAAGGGGGACAGGGCGTTGGCTACACCTTC. Amino acid sequence: CASNVKQGGQGVGYTF.

The chain links TRBV7-9 to TRBJ1-1; D ambiguous. Trimming took 3 bases from V and 4 from J, leaving 12 bases between them. Germline V lookup: CDR1 SEHNR, CDR2 FQNEAQ (reference sequence). The length of the CDR3 is 14 residues. For the CDR3, the DNA is TGTGCCAGCAGCTTGGCTCGTGTGGTCACTGAAGCTTTCTTT. Translation gives CASSLARVVTEAFF.

This chain links TRBV5-1 with TRBJ1-2, with a tentative D call TRBD1 (6 bases). Trimming removed 0 bases from V and 3 bases from J, with 21 bases in between. Germline-derived CDR1 and CDR2 are SGHRS and YFSETQ. This CDR3 is built from 18 residues. CDR3 protein: CASSLAGGAQTSDYGYTF. Here the CDR3 DNA reads TGCGCCAGCAGCTTGGCCGGGGGGGCGCAGACTAGCGACTATGGCTACACCTTC.

This chain links TRBV5-6 with TRBJ1-4; TRBD1 matches 10 bases. The V segment lost 1 base and the J segment 10 bases; nucleotides outside the gene matches: 7. Germline V gene sequence: CDR1 SGHDT, CDR2 YYEEEE. CDR3 size: 15 residues. CDR3 coding DNA: TGTGCCAGCAGCTTGACGGTGACAGGGGGCGCAAAACTGTTTTTT. It yields the protein CASSLTVTGGAKLFF.

This CDR3 reads CASSQSRQGELRYTF. CDR3 bases: TGTGCCAGCAGCCAGTCACGACAGGGCGAGTTGCGCTACACCTTC. The chain couples TRBV4-2 to TRBJ1-2; TRBD1 aligns across 7 bases. Unmatched junction bases numbered 13, after V lost 3 bases and J lost 9 bases. The germline V gene has CDR1 LGHNA and CDR2 YNFKEQ. The CDR3 runs to 15 residues.

The V and J genes are TRBV28 and TRBJ2-3; TRBD2 aligns across 8 bases. Germline V gives CDR1 MDHEN, CDR2 SYDVKM. J was trimmed by 1 base and V by 10 bases; bases with no gene match: 10. CDR3 length equals 15 residues. The CDR3 sequence is CATDRGGRGTDTQYF. The CDR3 bases are TGTGCCACCGACCGCGGGGGGCGCGGCACAGATACGCAGTATTTT.

The J gene is TRBJ2-2, the V gene TRBV4-1; D possibly corresponds to TRBD1 (6 bases). Germline assignment: CDR1 MGHRA and CDR2 YSYEKL. Trimming removed 4 bases at V and 2 bases at J, with 26 bases between. The CDR3 length is 20 residues. The CDR3 sequence: CASSPRQVSGSSQNTGELFF. The CDR3 region has the DNA TGCGCCAGCAGCCCCCGACAGGTATCAGGATCTTCCCAAAACACCGGGGAGCTGTTTTTT.

This chain connects TRBV9 to TRBJ2-1; 11 bases line up with TRBD2. The germline CDR1 and CDR2 sequences are SGDLS and YYNGEE. This CDR3 contains 15 residues. The J segment lost 6 bases and the V segment lost 4 bases, leaving 6 bases of the junction unmatched. The CDR3 reads CASSPSSGRTNEQFF. The CDR3 nucleotides are TGTGCCAGCAGCCCCTCTAGCGGGAGGACCAATGAGCAGTTCTTC.

The chain links TRBV4-1 to TRBJ2-7; perhaps TRBD1 as D (5 bases). Germline lookup yields CDR1 MGHRA and CDR2 YSYEKL. CDR3 length: 14 amino acids. V lost 1 base and J 3 bases, leaving 10 bases between the germline ends. CDR3 nucleotides: TGCGCCAGCAGCCAAGGTGGGGCGAACTACGAGCAGTACTTC. Its translation: CASSQGGANYEQYF.

This clone was observed once. The chain links TRBV19 to TRBJ2-5, with 9 bases matching TRBD2. The CDR3 runs 16 residues. Germline V gene data show CDR1 as LNHDA and CDR2 as SQIVND (reference sequence). J was trimmed by 4 bases and V by 5 bases; bases with no gene match: 11. The CDR3: CASSFGSSGTAETQYF. The CDR3 nucleotides are TGTGCCAGTAGTTTCGGTTCTAGCGGGACCGCAGAGACCCAGTACTTC.

This chain connects TRBV11-2 to TRBJ2-1, with 8 bases fitting TRBD2. CDR1 and CDR2 from the germline V gene are SGHAT and FQNNGV. The CDR3 extends over 18 amino acids. With 0 bases clipped from V and 1 base from J, the junction kept 8 bases outside the gene matches. The CDR3 here is CASSLELLGLGSYNEQFF. The CDR3, as DNA: TGTGCCAGCAGCTTAGAGCTTTTGGGACTAGGGTCCTACAATGAGCAGTTCTTC.

V gene TRBV5-6 combines with J gene TRBJ1-5; 8 nucleotides match TRBD1. The trim removed 5 bases at V and 1 base at J, leaving 17 bases unmatched. Germline V gene lookup returns CDR1 SGHDT and CDR2 YYEEEE. CDR3 length equals 19 residues. The CDR3 DNA is TGTGCCAGCAGTTCCCTCCAGGACAGGGAATTTTCGAGCAATCAGCCCCAGCATTTT. Translated, it gives CASSSLQDREFSSNQPQHF.